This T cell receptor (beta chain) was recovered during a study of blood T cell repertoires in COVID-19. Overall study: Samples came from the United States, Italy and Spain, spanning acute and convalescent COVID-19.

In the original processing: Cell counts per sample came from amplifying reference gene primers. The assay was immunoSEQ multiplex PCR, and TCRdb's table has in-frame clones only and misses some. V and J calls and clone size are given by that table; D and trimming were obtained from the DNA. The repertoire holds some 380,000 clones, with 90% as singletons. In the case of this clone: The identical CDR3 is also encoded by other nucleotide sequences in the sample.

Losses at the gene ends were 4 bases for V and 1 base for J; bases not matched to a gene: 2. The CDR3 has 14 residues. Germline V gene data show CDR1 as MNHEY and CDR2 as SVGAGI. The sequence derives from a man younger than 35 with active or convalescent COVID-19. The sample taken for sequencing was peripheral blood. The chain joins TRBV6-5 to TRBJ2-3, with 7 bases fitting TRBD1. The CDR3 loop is CASSSQGRTDTQYF. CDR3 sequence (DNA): TGTGCCAGCAGTTCACAGGGGCGCACAGATACGCAGTATTTT.